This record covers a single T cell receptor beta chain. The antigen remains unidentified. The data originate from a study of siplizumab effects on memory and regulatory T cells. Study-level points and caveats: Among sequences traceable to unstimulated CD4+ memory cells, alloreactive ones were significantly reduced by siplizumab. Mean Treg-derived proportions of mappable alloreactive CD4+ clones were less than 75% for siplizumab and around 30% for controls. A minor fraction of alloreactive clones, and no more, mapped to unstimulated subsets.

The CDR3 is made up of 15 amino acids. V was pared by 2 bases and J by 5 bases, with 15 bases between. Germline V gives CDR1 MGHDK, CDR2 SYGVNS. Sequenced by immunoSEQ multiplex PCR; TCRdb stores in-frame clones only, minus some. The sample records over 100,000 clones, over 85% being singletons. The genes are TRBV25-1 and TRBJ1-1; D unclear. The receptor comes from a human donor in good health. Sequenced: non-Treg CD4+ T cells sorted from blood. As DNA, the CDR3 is TGTGCCAGCAGTGAAATCGATAGTTGGGGAACTGAAGCTTTCTTT. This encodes CASSEIDSWGTEAFF.